The clone carrying this T cell receptor beta chain was found a few times. Antigen: not known. These data come from a study of a mutant IDH1 vaccine in newly diagnosed glioma. The time point is: week 23, last vaccination. Mutant IDH1 20-mer peptide, at 300 ug, made up each vaccine dose, with topical imiquimod. The data were produced by immunoSEQ multiplex PCR, yet TCRdb's version contains in-frame clones alone and is incomplete. The profile shows approximately 67,000 clones, over 70% of them singletons. Germline CDR1 reads GTSNPN; CDR2 reads SVGIG (reference sequence). This CDR3 has 13 residues. The germline V and J ends were trimmed by 2 bases and 0 bases, with 7 bases remaining between them.

This sequence was found in a young man with glioma. The chain links TRBV30 to TRBJ1-1; no clear D. The material sequenced was PBMCs, taken from a glioma patient whose treatment included an IDH1 peptide vaccine. CDR3 in DNA: TGTGCCTGGAGTCACACCTTGAACACTGAAGCTTTCTTT. Translation gives CAWSHTLNTEAFF. Together with reference TRBV30 and TRBJ1-1, the CDR3 gives the full variable domain: SQTIHQWPATLVQPVGSPLSLECTVEGTSNPNLYWYRQAAGRGLQLLFYSVGIGQISSEVPQNLSASRPQDRQFILSSKKLLLSDSGFYLCAWSHTLNTEAFFGQGTRLTVV.